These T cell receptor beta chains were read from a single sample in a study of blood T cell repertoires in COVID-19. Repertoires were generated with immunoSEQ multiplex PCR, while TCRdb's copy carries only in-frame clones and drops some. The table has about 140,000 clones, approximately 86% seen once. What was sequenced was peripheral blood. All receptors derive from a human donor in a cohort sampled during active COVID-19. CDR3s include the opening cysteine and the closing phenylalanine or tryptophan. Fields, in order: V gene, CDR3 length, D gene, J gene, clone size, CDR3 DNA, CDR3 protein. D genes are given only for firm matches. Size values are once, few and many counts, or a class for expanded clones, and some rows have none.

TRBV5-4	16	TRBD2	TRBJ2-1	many	TGTGCCAGCAGCTCGCGAGCCGCTAGCGGGAGGGCTGAGCAGTTCTTC	CASSSRAASGRAEQFF
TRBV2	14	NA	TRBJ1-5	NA	TGTGCCAGCAGGAACGACAGGACTAATCAGCCCCAGCATTTT	CASRNDRTNQPQHF
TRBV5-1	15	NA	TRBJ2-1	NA	TGCGCCAGCAGCGTACAGGGAGGGGCCTACAATGAGCAGTTCTTC	CASSVQGGAYNEQFF
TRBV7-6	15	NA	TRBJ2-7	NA	TGTGCCAGCAGCCTCAGGGCCGGGGAGGCCTACGAGCAGTACTTC	CASSLRAGEAYEQYF
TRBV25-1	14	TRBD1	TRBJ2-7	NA	TGTGCCAGCAGTGAATACGGGACAGCAACTTGGCAGTACTTC	CASSEYGTATWQYF
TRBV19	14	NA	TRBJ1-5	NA	TGTGCCAGTAGTCTGCGGGACGGCAATCAGCCCCAGCATTTT	CASSLRDGNQPQHF
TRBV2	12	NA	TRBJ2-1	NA	TGTGCCAGCAGATCGCAGGGCAATGAGCAGTTCTTC	CASRSQGNEQFF
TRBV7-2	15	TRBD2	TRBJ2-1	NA	TGTGCCAGCAGCTTAGCTAGCGGGACGTACAATGAGCAGTTCTTC	CASSLASGTYNEQFF
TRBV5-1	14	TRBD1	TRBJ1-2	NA	TGCGCCAGCAGCCCAGGGGGCGCTAACTATGGCTACACCTTC	CASSPGGANYGYTF
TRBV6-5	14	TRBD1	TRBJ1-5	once	TGTGCCAGCAGACGCGGACAGGGTAATCAGCCCCAGCATTTT	CASRRGQGNQPQHF
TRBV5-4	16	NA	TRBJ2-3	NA	TGTGCCAGCAGCAGAAGGACAGCTGCTAGCACAGATACGCAGTATTTT	CASSRRTAASTDTQYF
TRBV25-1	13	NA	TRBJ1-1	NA	TGTGCCAGCAGTGAGACATTGAACACTGAAGCTTTCTTT	CASSETLNTEAFF
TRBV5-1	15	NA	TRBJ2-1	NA	TGCGCCAGCAGTCTAGCGTGGGACTCCTACAATGAGCAGTTCTTC	CASSLAWDSYNEQFF
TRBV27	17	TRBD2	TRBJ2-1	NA	TGTGCCAGCAGTTCTCTGAGTAGCGGGAGGGCCGGCGATGAGCAGTTCTTC	CASSSLSSGRAGDEQFF
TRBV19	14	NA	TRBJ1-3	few	TGTGCCAGTAGTATTAGGGGGTCTGGAAACACCATATATTTT	CASSIRGSGNTIYF
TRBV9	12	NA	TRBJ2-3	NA	TGTGCCAGCAGCGGGGCCTCAGATACGCAGTATTTT	CASSGASDTQYF
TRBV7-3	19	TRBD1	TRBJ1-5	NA	TGTGCCAGCAGCTTAAAACCCCCCCGAAAAAAGGGGGCCGATCAGCCCCAGCATTTT	CASSLKPPRKKGADQPQHF
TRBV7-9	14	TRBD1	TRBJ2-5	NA	TGTGCCAGCAGCTCAACAGGGGGCTGGGAGACCCAGTACTTC	CASSSTGGWETQYF
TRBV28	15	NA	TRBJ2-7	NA	TGTGCCAGCAAGCTGAGGGGGGGTATGGGAGGCGAGCAGTACTTC	CASKLRGGMGGEQYF
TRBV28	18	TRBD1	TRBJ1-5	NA	TGTGCCAGCAGTTTAGTTGGGTACAGGGGGCAGGGCAATCAGCCCCAGCATTTT	CASSLVGYRGQGNQPQHF
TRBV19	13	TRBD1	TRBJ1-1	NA	TGTGCCAGTACGCAGGGGGCCGACGGTGAAGCTTTCTTT	CASTQGADGEAFF
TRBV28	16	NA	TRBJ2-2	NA	TGTGCCAGCAGTTTGGAGGGAAACCATAACACCGGGGAGCTGTTTTTT	CASSLEGNHNTGELFF
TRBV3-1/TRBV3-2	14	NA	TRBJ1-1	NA	TGTGCCAGCAGCCAAGGCGGGGGCAACACTGAAGCTTTCTTT	CASSQGGGNTEAFF
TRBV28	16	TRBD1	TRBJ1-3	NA	TGTGCCAGCAGCATGGGACAGGGGGCGAGGGGAAACACCATATATTTT	CASSMGQGARGNTIYF
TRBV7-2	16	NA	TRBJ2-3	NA	TGTGCCAGCAGCTTCAGTCACCGGGGTGGCACAGATACGCAGTATTTT	CASSFSHRGGTDTQYF
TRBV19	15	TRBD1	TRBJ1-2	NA	TGTGCCAGTAGTATAGGCTCGACAGGGTATCCTGGCTACACCTTC	CASSIGSTGYPGYTF
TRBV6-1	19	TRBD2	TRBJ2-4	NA	TGTGCCAGCAGTGAACGGGGGACTAGCGGGAGTAGTGACAAAAACATTCAGTACTTC	CASSERGTSGSSDKNIQYF
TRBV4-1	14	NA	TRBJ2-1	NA	TGCGCCAGCAGCCAAGGAGTCAATTACAATGAGCAGTTCTTC	CASSQGVNYNEQFF